The entry below gives a single T cell receptor beta chain sequence along with its context. These data originate in a study of blood T cell repertoires in COVID-19. Study overall: Some COVID-19 samples were acute and others convalescent; all came from the United States, Italy and Spain. Sample material is recorded as cDNA or gDNA derived from T cells, B-cell-depleted T cells, or PBMCs.

Germline lookup yields CDR1 SNHLY and CDR2 FYNNEI. The CDR3 covers 17 residues. Unmatched junction bases numbered 13, after V lost 6 bases and J lost 3 bases. Authors' processing steps: How many nucleated cells were present was estimated from reference gene primer amplification. Sequencing used immunoSEQ multiplex PCR; TCRdb keeps in-frame clones, though not all of them. The V and J calls and clone size were taken over from that table, and D and trimming were inferred from the DNA. Of approximately 190,000 clones listed, almost 85% were seen once; the top ten hold approximately 5.1%. Sequenced input: peripheral blood. The chain uses TRBV2 and TRBJ2-3, with 9 bases matching TRBD2. The clonotype originates from a woman in her seventies with active or convalescent COVID-19. CDR3 bases: TGTGCCAGCAGGGGGGGGACTAGCTATTCTCGGACAGATACGCAGTATTTT. Encoded protein: CASRGGTSYSRTDTQYF.